These 16 T cell receptor beta chains came from one sample sequenced in a study of control samples from healthy donors and cancer patients. Libraries were prepared by immunoSEQ multiplex PCR; TCRdb keeps only in-frame clonotypes and omits some of them. The sample lists just under 75,000 clones; over 75% were seen once. Sequences were obtained from blood. The receptors shown here come from a woman aged 45-65 years in good health.

The count of this clone is one. V is TRBV6-5 and J is TRBJ2-3; perhaps TRBD1 as D (6 bases). V dropped 7 bases and J dropped 4 bases, with 15 bases sitting between them. Germline V lookup: CDR1 MNHEY, CDR2 SVGAGI. The CDR3 length is 14 residues. CDR3 nucleotide sequence: TGTGCCAGCACCTACAGGGTCGGTCCAGATACGCAGTATTTT. Its protein product is CASTYRVGPDTQYF.

In DNA form, the CDR3 reads TGTGCCAGCAGACCGGCCGGGACAGGGGTCGGCTACACCTTC. Translating gives CASRPAGTGVGYTF. The genes are TRBV27 and TRBJ1-2; 10 nucleotides match TRBD1. The ends lost 6 bases at V and 8 bases at J; junction bases unmatched: 9. In germline, CDR1 is MNHEY, CDR2 SMNVEV (reference sequence). The CDR3 has 14 residues.

The gene calls are TRBV7-8 and TRBJ2-7, with D possibly being TRBD2 (6 bases). Germline lookup yields CDR1 SGHVS and CDR2 FQNEAQ. V was cut by 0 bases and J by 3 bases, with 9 bases left in between. CDR3 length: 14 residues. The CDR3 bases are TGTGCCAGCAGCTTAGCGGGAGGCGACTACGAGCAGTACTTC. Translated: CASSLAGGDYEQYF.

The chain recombines TRBV7-8 with TRBJ2-1; TRBD2 agrees at 8 bases. Looked up from germline, CDR1 is SGHVS and CDR2 is FQNEAQ. Trimming at V came to 8 bases and at J to 0 bases, leaving 6 bases not matched to a gene. The CDR3 contains 15 residues. CDR3 protein: CASSPTSGSYNEQFF. Here the CDR3 DNA reads TGTGCCAGCTCCCCTACTAGCGGCTCCTACAATGAGCAGTTCTTC.

This clone appeared many times. Distinct nucleotide sequences in the sample also encode this CDR3. The chain carries TRBV5-1 and TRBJ1-5; D may be TRBD1 (5 bases). V lost 2 bases and J 1 base, leaving 10 bases between the germline ends. The length of the CDR3 is 15 residues. Per the germline V gene, CDR1 is SGHRS and CDR2 is YFSETQ. The CDR3 bases are TGCGCCAGCAGCTTTAGGGGTGGAAGCAATCAGCCCCAGCATTTT. Its translation is CASSFRGGSNQPQHF.

The chain recombines TRBV9 with TRBJ2-1; possibly TRBD1 for D (5 bases). Germline CDR1 SGDLS, CDR2 YYNGEE. With 2 bases removed from V and 0 bases from J, the gap between germline ends came to 15 bases. The CDR3 loop spans 17 amino acids. This CDR3 reads CASSVLQGWSSYNEQFF. As DNA, the CDR3 is TGTGCCAGCAGCGTTCTCCAGGGTTGGAGCTCCTACAATGAGCAGTTCTTC.

The chain carries TRBV5-1 and TRBJ2-2; maybe TRBD1 (6 bases). The CDR3 is 14 residues long. Germline CDR1 is SGHRS and CDR2 is YFSETQ. Trimming pared 4 bases from V and 1 base from J, leaving 8 bases between. The CDR3 sequence: CASSPGQNTGELFF. CDR3 DNA sequence: TGCGCCAGCAGCCCGGGACAGAACACCGGGGAGCTGTTTTTT.

This chain connects TRBV3-1 (or the pseudogene TRBV3-2) to TRBJ2-7, with D possibly matching TRBD1 (6 bases). Deletions cut 1 base from V and 2 bases from J, with 9 bases between. The CDR3 covers 14 residues. The V gene's germline CDR1 is LGHDT and CDR2 YNNKEL (reference sequence). The CDR3 DNA follows: TGTGCCAGCAGCCAAGCCGGACAGACCTACGAGCAGTACTTC. It yields the protein CASSQAGQTYEQYF.

This chain uses TRBV7-1 with TRBJ2-7, with 13 nucleotides matching TRBD2. TRBV7-1 is known as an ORF, though its function is uncertain. The CDR3 sequence is 24 residues long. Germline trimming cut 2 bases from V and 1 base from J; bases unmatched to any gene: 26. CDR3 amino acids: CASSSYKSTLKLAGGSTVSYEQYF. CDR3 nucleotides: TGTGCCAGCAGCTCATACAAGTCAACCCTTAAACTAGCGGGAGGGTCCACGGTTTCCTACGAGCAGTACTTC.

Here the CDR3 reads CASSERWYSNQPQHF. In DNA, the CDR3 is TGTGCCAGCAGTGAAAGGTGGTATAGCAATCAGCCCCAGCATTTT. The chain couples TRBV6-1 to TRBJ1-5; no firm D call. The V gene's germline CDR1 is MNHNS and CDR2 SASEGT. The CDR3 totals 15 residues. V lost 2 bases and J lost 0, with 8 bases in between.

This CDR3 reads CASRPQGTANEKLFF. CDR3 nucleotide sequence: TGTGCCAGTAGACCGCAGGGGACAGCTAATGAAAAACTGTTTTTT. The chain carries TRBV19 and TRBJ1-4, with 7 bases matching TRBD1. Trimming cost V 6 bases and J 3 bases; bases outside gene matches: 7. Germline-derived CDR1 and CDR2 are LNHDA and SQIVND (reference sequence). The CDR3 length is 15 residues.

The rearrangement links TRBV6-5 to TRBJ2-1, with D perhaps matching TRBD1 (5 bases). Trimming removed 7 bases from V and 5 bases from J, with 15 bases in between. Germline CDR1 is MNHEY and CDR2 is SVGAGI. This CDR3 region has 14 residues. This chain's CDR3 is CASKGVQGNNEQFF. The CDR3 DNA is TGTGCCAGCAAAGGGGTGCAGGGCAACAATGAGCAGTTCTTC.

The rearrangement links TRBV25-1 to TRBJ2-7; 11 bases match TRBD1. Germline values: CDR1 MGHDK, CDR2 SYGVNS. The CDR3 is 15 residues long. V was clipped by 8 bases and J by 2 bases; unmatched bases: 8. CDR3 region: CASGTGTGGTYEQYF. CDR3 DNA: TGTGCCAGCGGAACCGGGACAGGGGGAACCTACGAGCAGTACTTC.

The chain carries TRBV5-1 and TRBJ2-7; 8 bases match TRBD1. Germline values: CDR1 SGHRS, CDR2 YFSETQ. The CDR3 loop spans 12 amino acids. Trimming removed 3 bases from V and 6 bases from J; junction bases left unmatched: 2. CDR3 coding DNA: TGCGCCAGCAGCTGGACAGGGATCGAGCAGTACTTC. Translation gives CASSWTGIEQYF.

The CDR3 loop is CATRRQGSTEAFF. The DNA of the CDR3 is TGTGCCACCCGACGACAGGGGAGCACTGAAGCTTTCTTT. The chain combines TRBV19 with TRBJ1-1; 8 nucleotides align to TRBD1. The germline CDR1 and CDR2 sequences are LNHDA and SQIVND (reference sequence). CDR3 size: 13 residues. Germline trimming cut 10 bases from V and 4 bases from J; bases unmatched to any gene: 8.

The chain combines TRBV4-1 with TRBJ1-5, with D unresolved. Germline V lookup: CDR1 MGHRA, CDR2 YSYEKL. The CDR3 sequence is 13 residues long. V was trimmed by 1 base and J by 0 bases, leaving 1 base between them. DNA of the CDR3: TGCGCCAGCAGCCAAGGTAGCAATCAGCCCCAGCATTTT. Translating it yields CASSQGSNQPQHF.